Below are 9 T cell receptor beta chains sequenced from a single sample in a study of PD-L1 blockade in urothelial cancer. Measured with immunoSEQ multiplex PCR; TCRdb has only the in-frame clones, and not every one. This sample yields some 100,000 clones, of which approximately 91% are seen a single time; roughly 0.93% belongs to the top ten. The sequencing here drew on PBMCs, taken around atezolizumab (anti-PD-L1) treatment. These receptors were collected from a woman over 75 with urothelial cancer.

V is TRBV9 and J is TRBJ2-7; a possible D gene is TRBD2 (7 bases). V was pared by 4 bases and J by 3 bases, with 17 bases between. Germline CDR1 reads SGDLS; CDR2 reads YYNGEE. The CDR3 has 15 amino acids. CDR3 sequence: CASSWGGDTNYEQYF. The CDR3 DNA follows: TGTGCCAGCAGCTGGGGGGGGGACACCAACTACGAGCAGTACTTC.

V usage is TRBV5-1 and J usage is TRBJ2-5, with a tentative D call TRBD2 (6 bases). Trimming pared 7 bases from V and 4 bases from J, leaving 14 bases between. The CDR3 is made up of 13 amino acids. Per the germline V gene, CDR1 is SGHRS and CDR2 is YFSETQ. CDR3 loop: CASSLSGVETQYF. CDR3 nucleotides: TGCGCCAGCTCCCTCTCGGGGGTAGAGACCCAGTACTTC.

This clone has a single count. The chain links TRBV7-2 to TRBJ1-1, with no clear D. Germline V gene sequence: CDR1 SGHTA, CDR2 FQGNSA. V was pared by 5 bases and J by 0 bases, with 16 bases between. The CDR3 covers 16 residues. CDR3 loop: CASSPFWRNMNTEAFF. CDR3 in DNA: TGTGCCAGCAGCCCTTTTTGGCGGAACATGAACACTGAAGCTTTCTTT. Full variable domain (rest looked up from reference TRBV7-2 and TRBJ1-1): GAGVSQSPSNKVTEKGKDVELRCDPISGHTALYWYRQSLGQGLEFLIYFQGNSAPDKSGLPSDRFSAERTGGSVSTLTIQRTQQEDSAVYLCASSPFWRNMNTEAFFGQGTRLTVV.

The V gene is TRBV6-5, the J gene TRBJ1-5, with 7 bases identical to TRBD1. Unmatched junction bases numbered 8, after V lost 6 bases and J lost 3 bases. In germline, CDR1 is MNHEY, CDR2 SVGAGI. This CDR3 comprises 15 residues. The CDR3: CASSFSGTANQPQHF. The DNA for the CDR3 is TGTGCCAGCAGCTTTTCCGGGACAGCCAATCAGCCCCAGCATTTT.

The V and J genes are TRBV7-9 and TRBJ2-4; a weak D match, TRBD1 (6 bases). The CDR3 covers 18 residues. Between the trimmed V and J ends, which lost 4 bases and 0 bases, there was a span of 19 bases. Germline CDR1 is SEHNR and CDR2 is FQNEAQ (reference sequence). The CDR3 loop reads CASSSRLTGLVAKNIQYF. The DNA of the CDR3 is TGTGCCAGCAGCTCACGACTCACAGGGCTAGTAGCCAAAAACATTCAGTACTTC. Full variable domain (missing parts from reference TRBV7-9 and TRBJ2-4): DTGVSQNPRHKITKRGQNVTFRCDPISEHNRLYWYRQTLGQGPEFLTYFQNEAQLEKSRLLSDRFSAERPKGSFSTLEIQRTEQGDSAMYLCASSSRLTGLVAKNIQYFGAGTRLSVL.

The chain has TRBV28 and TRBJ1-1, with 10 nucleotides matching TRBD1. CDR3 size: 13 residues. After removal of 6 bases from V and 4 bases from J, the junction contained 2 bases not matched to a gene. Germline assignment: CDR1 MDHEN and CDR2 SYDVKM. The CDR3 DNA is TGTGCCAGCAGCGACAGGGGGCGCACTGAAGCTTTCTTT. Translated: CASSDRGRTEAFF. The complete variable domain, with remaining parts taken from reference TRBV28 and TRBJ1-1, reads DVKVTQSSRYLVKRTGEKVFLECVQDMDHENMFWYRQDPGLGLRLIYFSYDVKMKEKGDIPEGYSVSREKKERFSLILESASTNQTSMYLCASSDRGRTEAFFGQGTRLTVV.

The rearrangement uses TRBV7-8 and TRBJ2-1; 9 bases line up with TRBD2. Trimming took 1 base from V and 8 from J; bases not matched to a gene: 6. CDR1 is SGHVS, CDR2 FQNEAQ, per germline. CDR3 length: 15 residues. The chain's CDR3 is CASSLVSGSRDEQFF. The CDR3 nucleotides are TGTGCCAGCAGCTTAGTTAGCGGGAGTAGGGATGAGCAGTTCTTC.

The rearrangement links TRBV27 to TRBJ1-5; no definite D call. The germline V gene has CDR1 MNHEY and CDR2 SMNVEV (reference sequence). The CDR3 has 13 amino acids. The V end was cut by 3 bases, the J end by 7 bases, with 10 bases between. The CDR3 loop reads CASSLGRWQPQHF. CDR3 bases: TGTGCCAGCAGTTTGGGGAGATGGCAGCCCCAGCATTTT.

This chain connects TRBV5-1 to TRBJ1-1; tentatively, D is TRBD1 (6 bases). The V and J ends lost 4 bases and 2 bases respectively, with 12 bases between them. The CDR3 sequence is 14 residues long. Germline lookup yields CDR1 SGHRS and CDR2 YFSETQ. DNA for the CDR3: TGCGCCAGCAGCCCCGGGACACGCAACACTGAAGCTTTCTTT. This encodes CASSPGTRNTEAFF.